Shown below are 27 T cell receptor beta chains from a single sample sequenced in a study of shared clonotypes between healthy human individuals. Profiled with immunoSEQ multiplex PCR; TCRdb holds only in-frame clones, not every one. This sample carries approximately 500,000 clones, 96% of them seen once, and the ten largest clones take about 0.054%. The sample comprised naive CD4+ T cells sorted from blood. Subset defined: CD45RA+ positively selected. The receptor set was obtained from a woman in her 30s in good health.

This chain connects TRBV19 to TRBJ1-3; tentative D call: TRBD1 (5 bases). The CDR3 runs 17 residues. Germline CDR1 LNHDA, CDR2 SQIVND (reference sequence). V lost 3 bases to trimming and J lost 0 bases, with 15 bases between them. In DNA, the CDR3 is TGTGCCAGTAGTATCGTGGGGCAGCAGCCCTCTGGAAACACCATATATTTT. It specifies CASSIVGQQPSGNTIYF.

Written as DNA, the CDR3 is TGTGCCAGCTCACCCGCGATATACACCGGGGAGCTGTTTTTT. The encoded protein is CASSPAIYTGELFF. The chain joins TRBV25-1 to TRBJ2-2, with D hard to call. CDR1 is MGHDK, CDR2 SYGVNS, per germline. The CDR3 is 14 residues long. V was trimmed by 8 bases and J by 3 bases, leaving 13 bases between them. The variable domain in full, with the rest retrieved from reference TRBV25-1 and TRBJ2-2, is EADIYQTPRYLVIGTGKKITLECSQTMGHDKMYWYQQDPGMELHLIHYSYGVNSTEKGDLSSESTVSRIRTEHFPLTLESARPSHTSQYLCASSPAIYTGELFFGEGSRLTVL.

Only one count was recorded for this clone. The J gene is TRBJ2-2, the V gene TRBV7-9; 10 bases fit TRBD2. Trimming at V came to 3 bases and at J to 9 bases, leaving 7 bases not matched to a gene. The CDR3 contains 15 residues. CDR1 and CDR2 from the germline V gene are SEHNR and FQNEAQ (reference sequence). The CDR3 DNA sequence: TGTGCCAGCAGCTTGCGTAGCGGGAGGATGAGGGAGCTGTTTTTT. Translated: CASSLRSGRMRELFF.

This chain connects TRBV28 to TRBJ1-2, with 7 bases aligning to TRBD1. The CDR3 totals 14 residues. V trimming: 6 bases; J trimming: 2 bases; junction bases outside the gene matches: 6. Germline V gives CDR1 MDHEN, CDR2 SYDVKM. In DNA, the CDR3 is TGTGCCAGCAGGCCGGGACAGCTCAACTATGGCTACACCTTC. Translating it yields CASRPGQLNYGYTF.

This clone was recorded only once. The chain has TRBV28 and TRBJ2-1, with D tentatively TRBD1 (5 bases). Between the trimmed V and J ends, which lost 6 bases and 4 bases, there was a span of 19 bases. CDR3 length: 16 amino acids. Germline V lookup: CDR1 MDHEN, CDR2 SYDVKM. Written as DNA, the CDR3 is TGTGCCAGCAGCCTAAGTGGTAAGGGGCAGTACAATGAGCAGTTCTTC. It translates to CASSLSGKGQYNEQFF.

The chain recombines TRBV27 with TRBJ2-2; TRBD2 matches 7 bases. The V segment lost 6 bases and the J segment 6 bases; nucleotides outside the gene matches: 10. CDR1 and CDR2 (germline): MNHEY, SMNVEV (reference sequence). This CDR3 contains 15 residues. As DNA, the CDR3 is TGTGCCAGCAGGGACGGACTAGATGGGCCCGGGGAGCTGTTTTTT. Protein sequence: CASRDGLDGPGELFF.

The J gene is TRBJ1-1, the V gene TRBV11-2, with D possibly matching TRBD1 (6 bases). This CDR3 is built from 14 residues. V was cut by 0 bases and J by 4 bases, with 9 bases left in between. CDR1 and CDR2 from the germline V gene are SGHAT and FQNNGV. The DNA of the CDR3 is TGTGCCAGCAGCTTAGAACCCAGGGGCACTGAAGCTTTCTTT. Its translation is CASSLEPRGTEAFF.

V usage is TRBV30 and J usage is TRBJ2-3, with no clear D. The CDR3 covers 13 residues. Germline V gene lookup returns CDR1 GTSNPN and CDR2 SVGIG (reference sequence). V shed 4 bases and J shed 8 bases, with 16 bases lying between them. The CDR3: CAWIREKHFTQYF. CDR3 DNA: TGTGCCTGGATTCGAGAGAAGCACTTTACGCAGTATTTT.

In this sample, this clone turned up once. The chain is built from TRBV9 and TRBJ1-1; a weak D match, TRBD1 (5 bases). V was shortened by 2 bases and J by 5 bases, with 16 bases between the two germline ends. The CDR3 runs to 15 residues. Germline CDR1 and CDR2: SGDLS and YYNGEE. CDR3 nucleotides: TGTGCCAGCAGCGTCTTGGGCCGGGAGGGGACTGAAGCTTTCTTT. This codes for CASSVLGREGTEAFF.

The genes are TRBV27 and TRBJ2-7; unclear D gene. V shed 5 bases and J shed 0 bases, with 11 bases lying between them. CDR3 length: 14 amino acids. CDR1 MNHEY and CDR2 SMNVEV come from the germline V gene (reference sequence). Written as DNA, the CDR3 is TGTGCCAGCAGTCCGAGGACGATCTCCTACGAGCAGTACTTC. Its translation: CASSPRTISYEQYF.

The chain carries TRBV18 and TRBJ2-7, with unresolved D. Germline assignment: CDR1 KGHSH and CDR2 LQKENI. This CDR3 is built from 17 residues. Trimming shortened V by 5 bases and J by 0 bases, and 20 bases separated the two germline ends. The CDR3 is CASSGSAIGASSYEQYF. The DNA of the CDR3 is TGTGCCAGCTCAGGCTCGGCTATTGGCGCGAGCTCCTACGAGCAGTACTTC.

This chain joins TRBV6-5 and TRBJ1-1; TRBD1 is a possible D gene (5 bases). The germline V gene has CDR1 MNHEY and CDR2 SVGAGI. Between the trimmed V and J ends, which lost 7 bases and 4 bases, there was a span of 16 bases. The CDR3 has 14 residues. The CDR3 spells CASKDTAPATEAFF. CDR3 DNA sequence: TGTGCCAGCAAGGACACGGCCCCGGCCACTGAAGCTTTCTTT.

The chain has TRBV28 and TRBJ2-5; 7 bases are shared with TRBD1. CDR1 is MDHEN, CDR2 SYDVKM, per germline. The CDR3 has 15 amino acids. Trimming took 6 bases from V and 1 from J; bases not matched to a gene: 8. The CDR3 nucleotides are TGTGCCAGCAGCCATGCACAGGGGACCCAAGAGACCCAGTACTTC. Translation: CASSHAQGTQETQYF.

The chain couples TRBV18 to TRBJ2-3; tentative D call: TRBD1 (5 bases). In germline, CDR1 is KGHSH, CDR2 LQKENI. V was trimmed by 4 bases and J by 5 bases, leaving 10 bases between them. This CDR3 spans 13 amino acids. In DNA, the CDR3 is TGTGCCAGCTCACTAGGGGCCGGAGATACGCAGTATTTT. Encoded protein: CASSLGAGDTQYF.

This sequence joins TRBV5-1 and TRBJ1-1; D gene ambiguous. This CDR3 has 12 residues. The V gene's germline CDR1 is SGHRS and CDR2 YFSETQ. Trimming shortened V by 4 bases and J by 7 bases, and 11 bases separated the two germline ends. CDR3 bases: TGCGCCAGCAGCAAAGGGCAAAATGAAGCTTTCTTT. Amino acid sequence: CASSKGQNEAFF.

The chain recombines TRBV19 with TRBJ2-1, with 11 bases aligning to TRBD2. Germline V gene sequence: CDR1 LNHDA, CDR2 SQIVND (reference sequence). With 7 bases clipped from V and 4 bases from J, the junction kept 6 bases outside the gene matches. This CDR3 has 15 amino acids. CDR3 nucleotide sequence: TGTGCCAGTAAACGACTAGCGGGATCATACAATGAGCAGTTCTTC. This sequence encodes CASKRLAGSYNEQFF.

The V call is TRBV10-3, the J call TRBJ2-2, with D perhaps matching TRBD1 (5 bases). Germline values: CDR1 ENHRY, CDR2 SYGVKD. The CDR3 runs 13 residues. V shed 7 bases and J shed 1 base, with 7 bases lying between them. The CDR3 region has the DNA TGTGCCATCACAAGGGGGAACACCGGGGAGCTGTTTTTT. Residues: CAITRGNTGELFF.

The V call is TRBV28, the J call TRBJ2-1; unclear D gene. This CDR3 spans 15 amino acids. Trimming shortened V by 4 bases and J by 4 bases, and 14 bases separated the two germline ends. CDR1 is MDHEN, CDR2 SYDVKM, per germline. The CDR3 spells CASSSNSLVYNEQFF. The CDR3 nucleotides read TGTGCCAGCAGTTCGAACTCGTTAGTTTACAATGAGCAGTTCTTC.

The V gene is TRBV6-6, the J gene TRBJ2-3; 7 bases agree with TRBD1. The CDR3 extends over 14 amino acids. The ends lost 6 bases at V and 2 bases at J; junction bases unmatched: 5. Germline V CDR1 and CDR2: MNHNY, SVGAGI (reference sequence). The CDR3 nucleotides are TGTGCCAGCAGGAAGGGACAGAACACAGATACGCAGTATTTT. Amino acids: CASRKGQNTDTQYF.

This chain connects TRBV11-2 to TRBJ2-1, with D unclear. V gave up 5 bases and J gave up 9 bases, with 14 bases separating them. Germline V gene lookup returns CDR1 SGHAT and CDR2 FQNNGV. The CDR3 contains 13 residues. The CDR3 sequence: CASSTDRPSEQFF. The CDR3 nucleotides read TGTGCCAGCAGCACGGACCGCCCGAGTGAGCAGTTCTTC.

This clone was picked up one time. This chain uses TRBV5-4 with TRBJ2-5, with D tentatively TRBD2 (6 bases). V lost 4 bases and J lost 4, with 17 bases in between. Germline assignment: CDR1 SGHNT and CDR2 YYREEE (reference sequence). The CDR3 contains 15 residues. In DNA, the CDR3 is TGTGCCAGCAGCCCGCCCCTGGGGGGTACAGAGACCCAGTACTTC. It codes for CASSPPLGGTETQYF. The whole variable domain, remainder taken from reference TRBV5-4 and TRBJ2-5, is ETGVTQSPTHLIKTRGQQVTLRCSSQSGHNTVSWYQQALGQGPQFIFQYYREEENGRGNFPPRFSGLQFPNYSSELNVNALELDDSALYLCASSPPLGGTETQYFGPGTRLLVL.

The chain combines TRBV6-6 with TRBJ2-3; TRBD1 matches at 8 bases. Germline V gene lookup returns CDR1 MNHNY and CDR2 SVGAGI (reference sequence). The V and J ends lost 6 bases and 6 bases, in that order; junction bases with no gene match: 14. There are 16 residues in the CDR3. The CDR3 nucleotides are TGTGCCAGCAGCCCGATCTGGACAGGGTCGAGGGATACGCAGTATTTT. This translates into CASSPIWTGSRDTQYF.

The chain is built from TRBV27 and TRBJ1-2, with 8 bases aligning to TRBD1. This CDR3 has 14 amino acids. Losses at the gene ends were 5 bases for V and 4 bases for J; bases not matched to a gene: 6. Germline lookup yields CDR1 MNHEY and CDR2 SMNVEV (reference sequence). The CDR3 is CASSRQGSGYGYTF. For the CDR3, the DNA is TGTGCCAGCAGTAGACAGGGGTCCGGCTATGGCTACACCTTC.

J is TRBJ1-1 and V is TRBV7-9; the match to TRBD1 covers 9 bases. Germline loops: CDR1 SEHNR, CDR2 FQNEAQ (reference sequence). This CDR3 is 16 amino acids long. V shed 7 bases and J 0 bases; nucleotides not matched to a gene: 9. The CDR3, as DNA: TGTGCCAGCACCGACGTTGGACAGGGGATGAACACTGAAGCTTTCTTT. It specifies CASTDVGQGMNTEAFF.

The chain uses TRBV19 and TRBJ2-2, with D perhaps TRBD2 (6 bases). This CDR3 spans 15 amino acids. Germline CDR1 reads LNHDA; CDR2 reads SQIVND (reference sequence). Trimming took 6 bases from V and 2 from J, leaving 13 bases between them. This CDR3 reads CASRVEGVNTGELFF. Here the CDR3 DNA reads TGTGCCAGTAGGGTGGAGGGAGTTAACACCGGGGAGCTGTTTTTT.

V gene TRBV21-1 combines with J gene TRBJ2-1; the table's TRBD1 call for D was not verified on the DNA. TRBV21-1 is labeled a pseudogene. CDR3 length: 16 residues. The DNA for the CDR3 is TGTGCCAGCAGCAAAGAAACGGGACAGGGACCCAATGAGCAGTTCTTC. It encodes CASSKETGQGPNEQFF.

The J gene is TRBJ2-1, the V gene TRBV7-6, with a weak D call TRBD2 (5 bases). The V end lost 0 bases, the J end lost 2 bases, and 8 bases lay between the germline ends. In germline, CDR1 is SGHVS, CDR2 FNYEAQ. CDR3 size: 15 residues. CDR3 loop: CASSLASGAYNEQFF. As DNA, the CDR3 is TGTGCCAGCAGCTTAGCCAGCGGAGCCTACAATGAGCAGTTCTTC. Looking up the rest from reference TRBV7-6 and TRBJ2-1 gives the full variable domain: GAGVSQSPRYKVTKRGQDVALRCDPISGHVSLYWYRQALGQGPEFLTYFNYEAQQDKSGLPNDRFSAERPEGSISTLTIQRTEQRDSAMYRCASSLASGAYNEQFFGPGTRLTVL.